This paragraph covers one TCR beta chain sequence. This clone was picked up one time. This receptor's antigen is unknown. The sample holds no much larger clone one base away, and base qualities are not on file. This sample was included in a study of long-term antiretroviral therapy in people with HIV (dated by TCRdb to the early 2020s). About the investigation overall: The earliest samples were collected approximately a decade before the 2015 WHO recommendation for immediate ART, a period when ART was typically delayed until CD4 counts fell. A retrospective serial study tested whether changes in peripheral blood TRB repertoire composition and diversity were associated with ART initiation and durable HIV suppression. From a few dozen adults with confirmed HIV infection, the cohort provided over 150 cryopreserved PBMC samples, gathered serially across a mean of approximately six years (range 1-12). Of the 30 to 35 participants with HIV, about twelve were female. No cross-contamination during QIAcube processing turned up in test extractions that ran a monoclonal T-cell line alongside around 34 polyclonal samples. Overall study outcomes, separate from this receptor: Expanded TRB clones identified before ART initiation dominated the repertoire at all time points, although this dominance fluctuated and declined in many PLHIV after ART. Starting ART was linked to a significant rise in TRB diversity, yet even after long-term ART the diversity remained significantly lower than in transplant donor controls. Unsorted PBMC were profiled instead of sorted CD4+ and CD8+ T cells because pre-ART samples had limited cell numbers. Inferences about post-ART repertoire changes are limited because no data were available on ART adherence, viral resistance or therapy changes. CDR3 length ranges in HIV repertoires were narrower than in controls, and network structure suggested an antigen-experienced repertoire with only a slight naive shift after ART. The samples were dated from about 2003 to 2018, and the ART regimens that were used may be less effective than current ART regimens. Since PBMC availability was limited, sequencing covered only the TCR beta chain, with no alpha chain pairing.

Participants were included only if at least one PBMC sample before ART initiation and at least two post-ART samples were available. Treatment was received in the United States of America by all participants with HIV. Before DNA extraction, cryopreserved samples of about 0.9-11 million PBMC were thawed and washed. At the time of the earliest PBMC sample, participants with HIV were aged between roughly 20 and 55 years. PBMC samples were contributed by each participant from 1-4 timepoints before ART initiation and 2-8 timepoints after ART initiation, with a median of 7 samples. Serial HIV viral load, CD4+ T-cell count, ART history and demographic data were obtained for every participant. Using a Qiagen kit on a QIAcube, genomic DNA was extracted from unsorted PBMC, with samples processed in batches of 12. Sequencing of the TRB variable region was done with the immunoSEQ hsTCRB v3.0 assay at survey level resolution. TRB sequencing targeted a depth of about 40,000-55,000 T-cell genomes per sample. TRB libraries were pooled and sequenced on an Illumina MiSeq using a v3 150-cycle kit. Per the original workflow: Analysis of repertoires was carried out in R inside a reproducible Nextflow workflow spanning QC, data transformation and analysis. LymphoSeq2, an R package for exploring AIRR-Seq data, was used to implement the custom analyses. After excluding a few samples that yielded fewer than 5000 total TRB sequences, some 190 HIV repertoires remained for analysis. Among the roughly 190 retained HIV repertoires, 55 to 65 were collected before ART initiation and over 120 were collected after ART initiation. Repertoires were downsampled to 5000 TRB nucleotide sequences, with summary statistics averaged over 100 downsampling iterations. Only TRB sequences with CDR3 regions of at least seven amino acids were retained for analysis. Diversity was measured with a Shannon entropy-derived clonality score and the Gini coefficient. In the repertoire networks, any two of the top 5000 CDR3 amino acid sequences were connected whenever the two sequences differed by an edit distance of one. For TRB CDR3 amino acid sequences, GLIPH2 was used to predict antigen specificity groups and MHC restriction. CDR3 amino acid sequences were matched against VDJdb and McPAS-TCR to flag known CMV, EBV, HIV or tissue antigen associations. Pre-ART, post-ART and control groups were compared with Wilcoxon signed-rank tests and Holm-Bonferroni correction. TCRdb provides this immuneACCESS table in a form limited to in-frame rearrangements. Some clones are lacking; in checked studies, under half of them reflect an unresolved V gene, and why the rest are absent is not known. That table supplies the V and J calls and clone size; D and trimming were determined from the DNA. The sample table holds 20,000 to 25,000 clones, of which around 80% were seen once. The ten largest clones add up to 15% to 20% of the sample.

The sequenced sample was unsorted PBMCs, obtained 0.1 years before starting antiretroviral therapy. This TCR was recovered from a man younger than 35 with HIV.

The CDR3 corresponds to CASSLARVQGTDTQYF. The nucleotide sequence reads TGTGCCAGCAGCTTGGCGAGGGTTCAGGGCACAGATACGCAGTATTTT. The chain is made from TRBV5-4 and TRBJ2-3; 5 matching bases give a weak D call of TRBD2. The CDR3 spans 16 residues, from the cysteine through the phenylalanine. Only the CDR3 DNA stays, 48 bases, in frame from base 1. Cut back by 0 bases and 1 base, the V and J ends lie 12 bases apart. Looking up the germline V gene (reference sequence) yields CDR1 SGHNT and CDR2 YYREEE.